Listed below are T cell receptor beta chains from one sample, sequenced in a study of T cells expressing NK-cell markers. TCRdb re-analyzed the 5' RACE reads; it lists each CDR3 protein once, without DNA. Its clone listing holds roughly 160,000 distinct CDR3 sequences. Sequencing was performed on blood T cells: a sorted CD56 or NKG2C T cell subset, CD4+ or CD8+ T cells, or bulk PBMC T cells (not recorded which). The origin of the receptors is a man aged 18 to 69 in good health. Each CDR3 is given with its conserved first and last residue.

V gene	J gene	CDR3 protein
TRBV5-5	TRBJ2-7	CASSGVGTRYEQYF
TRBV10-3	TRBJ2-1	CAISEGRGTLDNEQFF
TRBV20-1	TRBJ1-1	CSASGEGVITEAFF
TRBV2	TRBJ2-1	CASSSTTRYNEQFF
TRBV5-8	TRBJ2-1	CASSLAGAGGPLDEQFF
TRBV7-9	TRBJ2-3	CASSTSGTRTDTQYF
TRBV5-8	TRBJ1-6	CASSLRWGNSPLHF
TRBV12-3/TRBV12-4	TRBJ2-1	CASSLTSGGPYNEQFF
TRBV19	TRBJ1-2	CASSIEDSVYGYTF
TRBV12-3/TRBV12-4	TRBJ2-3	CATLGAGDYTDTQYF
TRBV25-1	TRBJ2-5	CASNPGDKVKDEETQYF
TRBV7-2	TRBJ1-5	CASSLEGAENNQPQHF
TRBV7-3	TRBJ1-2	CASSSGVGNYGYTF
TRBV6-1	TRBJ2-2	CASTLRQGYTGELFF
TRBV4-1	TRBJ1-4	CASSQTRPGTGVSATNEKLFF
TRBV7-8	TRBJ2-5	CASSPTTSGLAGETQYF
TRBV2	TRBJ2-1	CASSGVDTDVRFFSEQFF
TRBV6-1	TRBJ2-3	CASSPYTLAASTDTQYF
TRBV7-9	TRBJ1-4	CASSSLDRAEKLFF
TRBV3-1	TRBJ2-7	CASGDSYSYEQYF
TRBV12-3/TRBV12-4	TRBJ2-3	CASSFNSLGDTQYF
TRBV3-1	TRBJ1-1	CASSQEMNNFNTEAFF
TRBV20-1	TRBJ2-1	CSARGLRDYNEQFF
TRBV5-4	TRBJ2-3	CASSLGQGLGTQYF
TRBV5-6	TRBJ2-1	CASSLSGRVINEQFF
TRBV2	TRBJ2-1	CASSDPRGKGQQFF
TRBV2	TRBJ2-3	CASRDSVGAGLGDTQYF
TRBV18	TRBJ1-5	CASSPTPDRGSNQPQHF
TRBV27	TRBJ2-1	CASSLGLDLSYNEQFF
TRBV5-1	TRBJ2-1	CASSLAASGYNEQFF
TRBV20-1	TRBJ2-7	CSARDLPGQGPYEQYF
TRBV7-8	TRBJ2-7	CASSLAQGWGYEQYF
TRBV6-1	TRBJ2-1	CASRTGTGVGNEQFF
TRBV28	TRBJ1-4	CASSLSAGGEQLFF
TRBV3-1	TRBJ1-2	CASSPKTGAYGYTF
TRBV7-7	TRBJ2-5	CASSLGETDQETQYF
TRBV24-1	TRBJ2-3	CATSESDTQYF
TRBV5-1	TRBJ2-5	CASKKTGTSGTTQYF
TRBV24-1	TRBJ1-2	CATSEAGTNYGYTF
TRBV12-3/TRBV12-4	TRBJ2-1	CASSLTSGGYNEQFF
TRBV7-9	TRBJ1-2	CASSFVNPGGWGYTF
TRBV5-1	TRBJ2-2	CASTKDTGELFFF